This T cell receptor beta chain comes out of a study of blood T cell repertoires in COVID-19. Study context: Specimens from acute and convalescent COVID-19 originated in the United States, Italy and Spain. PBMCs, B-cell-depleted T cells, or T cells were the source of the cDNA or gDNA that made up the material.

Trimming removed 0 bases from V and 10 bases from J; junction bases left unmatched: 3. This CDR3 contains 14 residues. In germline, CDR1 is SNHLY, CDR2 FYNNEI. Assay: immunoSEQ multiplex PCR; the TCRdb copy retains only in-frame clones and omits some. Among about 300,000 clones, approximately 89% were seen once, and the ten largest hold approximately 1.8%. The receptor comes from a woman in her 30s with COVID-19, enrolled during active disease. The chain uses TRBV2 and TRBJ1-1; 12 bases agree with TRBD1. The sample was peripheral blood. CDR3 DNA: TGTGCCAGCAGTGAAGCCTGGGACAGGGGGCGAGCTTTCTTT. Translation gives CASSEAWDRGRAFF.